This T cell receptor beta chain was captured in a study of control samples from healthy donors and cancer patients. This CDR3 is 11 amino acids long. Germline CDR1 MDHEN, CDR2 SYDVKM. Trimming took 6 bases from V and 4 from J, leaving 7 bases between them. Sequenced by immunoSEQ multiplex PCR; TCRdb stores in-frame clones only, minus some. The repertoire holds some 74,000 clones, with approximately 94% as singletons. The chain links TRBV28 to TRBJ2-7; D unresolved. The specimen was blood. The receptor was derived from a woman younger than 45 in good health. The CDR3 reads CASRRSYEQYF. Here the CDR3 DNA reads TGTGCCAGCAGGAGGAGTTACGAGCAGTACTTC.